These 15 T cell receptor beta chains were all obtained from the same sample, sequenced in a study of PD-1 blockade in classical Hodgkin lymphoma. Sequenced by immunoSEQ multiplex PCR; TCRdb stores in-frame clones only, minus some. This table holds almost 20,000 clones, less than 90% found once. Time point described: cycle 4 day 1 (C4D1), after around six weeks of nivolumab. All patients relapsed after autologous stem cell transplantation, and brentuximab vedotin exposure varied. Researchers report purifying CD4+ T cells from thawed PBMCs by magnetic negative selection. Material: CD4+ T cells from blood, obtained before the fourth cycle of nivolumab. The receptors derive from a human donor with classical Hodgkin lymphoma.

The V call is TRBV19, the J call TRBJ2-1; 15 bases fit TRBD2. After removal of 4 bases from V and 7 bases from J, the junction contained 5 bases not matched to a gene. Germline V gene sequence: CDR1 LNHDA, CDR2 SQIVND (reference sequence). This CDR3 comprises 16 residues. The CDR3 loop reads CASSTGLAGGLNEQFF. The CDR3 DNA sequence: TGTGCCAGTAGTACAGGACTAGCGGGAGGGTTGAATGAGCAGTTCTTC.

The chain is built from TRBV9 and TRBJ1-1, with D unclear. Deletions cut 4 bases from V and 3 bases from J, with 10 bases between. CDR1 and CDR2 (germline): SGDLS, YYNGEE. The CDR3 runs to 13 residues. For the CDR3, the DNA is TGTGCCAGCAGCCCGAATATAGACACTGAAGCTTTCTTT. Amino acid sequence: CASSPNIDTEAFF. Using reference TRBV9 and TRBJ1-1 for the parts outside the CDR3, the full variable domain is DSGVTQTPKHLITATGQRVTLRCSPRSGDLSVYWYQQSLDQGLQFLIQYYNGEERAKGNILERFSAQQFPDLHSELNLSSLELGDSALYFCASSPNIDTEAFFGQGTRLTVV.

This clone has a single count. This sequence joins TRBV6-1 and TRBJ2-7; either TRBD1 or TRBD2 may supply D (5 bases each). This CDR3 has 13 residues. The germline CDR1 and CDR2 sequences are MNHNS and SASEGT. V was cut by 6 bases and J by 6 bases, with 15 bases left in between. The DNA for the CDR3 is TGTGCCAGCAGCCCCCTCCCCGGGGCCGAGCAGTACTTC. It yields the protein CASSPLPGAEQYF.

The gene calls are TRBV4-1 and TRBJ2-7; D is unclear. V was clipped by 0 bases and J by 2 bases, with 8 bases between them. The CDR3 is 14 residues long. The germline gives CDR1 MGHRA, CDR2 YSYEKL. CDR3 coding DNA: TGCGCCAGCAGCCAAGAATGGGTCACCTACGAGCAGTACTTC. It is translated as CASSQEWVTYEQYF.

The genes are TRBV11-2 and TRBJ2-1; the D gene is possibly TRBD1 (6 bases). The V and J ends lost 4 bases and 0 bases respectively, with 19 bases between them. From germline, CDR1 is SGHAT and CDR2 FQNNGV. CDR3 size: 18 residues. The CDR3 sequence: CASSSRRTATYSYNEQFF. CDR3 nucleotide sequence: TGTGCCAGCAGCTCTAGACGGACAGCTACTTACTCCTACAATGAGCAGTTCTTC.

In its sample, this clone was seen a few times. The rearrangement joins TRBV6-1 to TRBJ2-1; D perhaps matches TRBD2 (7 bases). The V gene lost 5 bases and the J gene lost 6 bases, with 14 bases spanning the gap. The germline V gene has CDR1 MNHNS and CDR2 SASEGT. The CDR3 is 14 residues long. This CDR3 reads CASSRGGVVNEQFF. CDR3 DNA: TGTGCCAGCAGTCGAGGGGGGGTAGTCAATGAGCAGTTCTTC.

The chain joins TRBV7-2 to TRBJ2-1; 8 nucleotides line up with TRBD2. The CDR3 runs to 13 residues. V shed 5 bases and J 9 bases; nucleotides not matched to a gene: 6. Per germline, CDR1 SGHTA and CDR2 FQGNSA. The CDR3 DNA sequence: TGTGCCAGCAGCACGACTAGCGTGGGTGAGCAGTTCTTC. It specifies CASSTTSVGEQFF.

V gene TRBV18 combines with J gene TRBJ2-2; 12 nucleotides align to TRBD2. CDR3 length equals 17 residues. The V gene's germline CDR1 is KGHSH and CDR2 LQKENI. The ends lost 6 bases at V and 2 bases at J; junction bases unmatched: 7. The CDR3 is CASSDGLAGLNTGELFF. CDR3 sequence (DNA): TGTGCCAGCTCGGACGGACTAGCGGGACTAAACACCGGGGAGCTGTTTTTT. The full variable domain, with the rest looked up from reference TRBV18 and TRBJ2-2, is NAGVMQNPRHLVRRRGQEARLRCSPMKGHSHVYWYRQLPEEGLKFMVYLQKENIIDESGMPKERFSAEFPKEGPSILRIQQVVRGDSAAYFCASSDGLAGLNTGELFFGEGSRLTVL.

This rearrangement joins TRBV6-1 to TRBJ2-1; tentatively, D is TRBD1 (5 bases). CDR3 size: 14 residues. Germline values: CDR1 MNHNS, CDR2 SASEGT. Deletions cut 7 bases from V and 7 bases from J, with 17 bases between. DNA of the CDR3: TGTGCCAGCATTAAGAGCCAGGGTCGGAATGAGCAGTTCTTC. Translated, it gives CASIKSQGRNEQFF.

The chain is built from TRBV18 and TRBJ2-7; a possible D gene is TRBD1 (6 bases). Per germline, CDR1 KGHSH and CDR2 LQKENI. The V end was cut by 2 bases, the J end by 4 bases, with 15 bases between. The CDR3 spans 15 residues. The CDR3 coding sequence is TGTGCCAGCTCACCAAGCAGGGGCGACCCGTACGAGCAGTACTTC. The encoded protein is CASSPSRGDPYEQYF.

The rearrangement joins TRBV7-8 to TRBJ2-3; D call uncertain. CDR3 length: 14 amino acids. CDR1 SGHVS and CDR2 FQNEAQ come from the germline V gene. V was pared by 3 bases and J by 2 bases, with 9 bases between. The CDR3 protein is CASSFWRHTDTQYF. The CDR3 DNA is TGTGCCAGCAGCTTTTGGCGCCACACAGATACGCAGTATTTT.

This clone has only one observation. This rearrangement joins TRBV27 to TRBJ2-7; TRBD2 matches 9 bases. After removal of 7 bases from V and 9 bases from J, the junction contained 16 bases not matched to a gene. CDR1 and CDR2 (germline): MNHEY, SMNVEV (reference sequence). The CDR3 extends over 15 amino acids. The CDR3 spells CASTPLAGVRAAQYF. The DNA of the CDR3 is TGTGCCAGCACGCCCTTAGCGGGAGTTCGTGCGGCGCAGTACTTC.

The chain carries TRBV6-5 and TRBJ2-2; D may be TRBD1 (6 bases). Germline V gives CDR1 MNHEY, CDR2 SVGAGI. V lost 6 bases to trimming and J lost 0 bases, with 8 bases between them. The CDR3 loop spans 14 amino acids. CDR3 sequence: CASRTGTNTGELFF. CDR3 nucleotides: TGTGCCAGCAGGACAGGAACGAACACCGGGGAGCTGTTTTTT.

This chain's CDR3 is CASSQDSSGTSYNEQFF. CDR3 bases: TGCGCCAGCAGCCAAGATAGTTCCGGAACCTCCTACAATGAGCAGTTCTTC. The chain carries TRBV4-1 and TRBJ2-1; D is ambiguous. Between the trimmed V and J ends, which lost 0 bases and 0 bases, there was a span of 12 bases. The CDR3 is made up of 17 amino acids. The germline V gene encodes CDR1 MGHRA and CDR2 YSYEKL.

The CDR3 nucleotides are TGCGCCAGCAGCTTGCGGCCTAGGCAAGGACAGATAAACTACGAGCAGTACTTC. It encodes CASSLRPRQGQINYEQYF. The rearrangement joins TRBV5-1 to TRBJ2-7, with a possible D match to TRBD1 (6 bases). V dropped 1 base and J dropped 3 bases, with 23 bases sitting between them. The V gene's germline CDR1 is SGHRS and CDR2 YFSETQ. The CDR3 totals 18 residues.